The clone carrying this T cell receptor (beta chain) was seen ten or more times. Its antigen is currently unknown. These data are taken from a study of CD8 T cells in ankylosing spondylitis. The CDR3 spans 15 residues. Germline loops: CDR1 SGDLS, CDR2 YYNGEE. V lost 1 base and J lost 5, with 15 bases in between. TCR beta libraries were made by quantitative 5'-RACE with molecular barcodes. MiXCR, run by TCRdb on the 5' RACE reads, gives a single entry per CDR3 protein. Of more than 35,000 distinct CDR3 sequences in the sample, roughly 2.5% are singletons; the top ten hold approximately 4.2%. Study results and limitations: Reports of some motif variants in reactive arthritis synovial fluid and blood predate this one.

This clonotype was sampled from a male donor with ankylosing spondylitis or in good health (not recorded which). The sequencing sample was made of blood, either unsorted or a sorted T cell fraction (not recorded which). The V and J genes are TRBV9 and TRBJ2-5; no firm D call. The CDR3 region is CASSVRPASDETQYF. The DNA for the CDR3 is TGTGCCAGCAGCGTACGCCCAGCCAGTGATGAGACCCAGTACTTC.